This passage covers 9 T cell receptor beta chains from one sample sequenced in a study of blood T cell repertoires in COVID-19. Libraries were prepared by immunoSEQ multiplex PCR; TCRdb keeps only in-frame clonotypes and omits some of them. The sample has roughly 63,000 clones; 85% to 90% are singletons. Sequences were obtained from peripheral blood. Every receptor here comes from a man aged 60 to 69 with acute or convalescent COVID-19.

This chain joins TRBV30 and TRBJ1-6; TRBD1 agrees at 7 bases. After removal of 4 bases from V and 6 bases from J, the junction contained 9 bases not matched to a gene. CDR1 is GTSNPN, CDR2 SVGIG, per germline (reference sequence). The CDR3 length is 15 residues. The CDR3 nucleotides read TGTGCCTGGAACCTGGACAGGAGCGCTAATTCACCCCTCCACTTT. Translating it yields CAWNLDRSANSPLHF.

The chain employs TRBV28 and TRBJ1-2; possibly TRBD1 for D (6 bases). CDR1 is MDHEN, CDR2 SYDVKM, per germline. V dropped 1 base and J dropped 3 bases, with 15 bases sitting between them. The CDR3 length is 16 residues. The CDR3 nucleotides are TGTGCCAGCAGTTTATATGCAGGGGCCCATGACTATGGCTACACCTTC. Encoded protein: CASSLYAGAHDYGYTF.

The rearrangement joins TRBV28 to TRBJ1-1; 7 bases are a match to TRBD1. With 6 bases clipped from V and 0 bases from J, the junction kept 10 bases outside the gene matches. CDR1 and CDR2 from the germline V gene are MDHEN and SYDVKM. This CDR3 comprises 16 residues. The CDR3 region is CASRSNRGTLNTEAFF. In DNA form, the CDR3 reads TGTGCCAGCAGGTCGAACAGGGGAACTCTGAACACTGAAGCTTTCTTT.

This clone has only one observation. V gene TRBV28 combines with J gene TRBJ2-7; 13 nucleotides match TRBD2. Per the germline V gene, CDR1 is MDHEN and CDR2 is SYDVKM. There are 16 residues in the CDR3. Trimming cost V 8 bases and J 1 base; bases outside gene matches: 8. As DNA, the CDR3 is TGTGCCAGCGGACTGGGGACTAGCGGGACTTCCTACGAGCAGTACTTC. Protein: CASGLGTSGTSYEQYF.

This clone came up a few times. The chain links TRBV27 to TRBJ2-3; 9 bases are shared with TRBD2. The CDR3 has 16 residues. Looked up from germline, CDR1 is MNHEY and CDR2 is SMNVEV (reference sequence). J gave up 1 base and V 5 bases, and 7 bases lay outside the gene matches. The chain's CDR3 is CASSPLAGPRTDTQYF. DNA of the CDR3: TGTGCCAGCAGTCCTCTAGCGGGACCCCGCACAGATACGCAGTATTTT.

The chain employs TRBV19 and TRBJ1-1; TRBD1 might be the D (6 bases). The CDR3 extends over 13 amino acids. The germline V gene has CDR1 LNHDA and CDR2 SQIVND (reference sequence). V lost 5 bases, J lost 6 bases, and 13 bases lay in between. CDR3 region: CASSPTGIAEAFF. The CDR3 coding sequence is TGTGCCAGTAGTCCAACAGGGATCGCTGAAGCTTTCTTT.

This sequence joins TRBV30 and TRBJ2-7, with TRBD2 identical over 10 bases. CDR1 is GTSNPN and CDR2 is SVGIG in the germline V gene (reference sequence). The CDR3 consists of 13 residues. The J segment lost 6 bases and the V segment lost 4 bases, leaving 6 bases of the junction unmatched. For the CDR3, the DNA is TGTGCCTGGACCTTAGCGGGAGGAGTCGAGCAGTACTTC. Translated, it gives CAWTLAGGVEQYF. The full variable domain, its missing parts supplied by reference TRBV30 and TRBJ2-7, is SQTIHQWPATLVQPVGSPLSLECTVEGTSNPNLYWYRQAAGRGLQLLFYSVGIGQISSEVPQNLSASRPQDRQFILSSKKLLLSDSGFYLCAWTLAGGVEQYFGPGTRLTVT.

The chain joins TRBV28 to TRBJ2-7, with D possibly being TRBD1 (6 bases). Trimming pared 7 bases from V and 5 bases from J, leaving 18 bases between. From germline, CDR1 is MDHEN and CDR2 SYDVKM. CDR3 length: 14 residues. The CDR3 reads CASTSPGTLNEQYF. CDR3 coding DNA: TGTGCCAGCACTTCTCCCGGGACATTAAACGAGCAGTACTTC.

The V and J genes are TRBV28 and TRBJ1-6; D not certain. The CDR3 extends over 12 amino acids. The germline V gene has CDR1 MDHEN and CDR2 SYDVKM. The germline V and J ends were trimmed by 4 bases and 8 bases, with 6 bases remaining between them. CDR3 sequence reads: CASSSGDSPLHF. CDR3 nucleotide sequence: TGTGCCAGCAGTTCGGGTGATTCACCCCTCCACTTT.